What follows are 6 T cell receptor beta chains derived from one specimen sequenced in a study of early T cells in non-severe SARS-CoV-2 infection. TCRdb fed the 5' RACE reads into MiXCR, producing one record per CDR3 protein. The sample consists of approximately 56,000 distinct CDR3 sequences, 9.1% of them appearing once. Sequencing was performed on whole blood. These receptors originate from an adult who was a healthcare worker with PCR-confirmed SARS-CoV-2 infection or an uninfected control (not recorded which).

The chain has TRBV6-1 and TRBJ1-5, with D possibly being TRBD1 (6 bases). V was shortened by 8 bases and J by 7 bases, with 9 bases between the two germline ends. Germline CDR1 is MNHNS and CDR2 is SASEGT. CDR3 size: 11 residues. CDR3 in DNA: TGTGCCAGCGCAGGGGACCAGCCCCAGCATTTT. Translated, it gives CASAGDQPQHF.

CDR3 sequence (DNA): TGTGCCAGCAGCGCCTATTCAGGGGCAGATACGCAGTATTTT. Protein product: CASSAYSGADTQYF. The chain combines TRBV7-6 with TRBJ2-3; TRBD1 might be the D (6 bases). CDR3 length equals 14 residues. Germline-derived CDR1 and CDR2 are SGHVS and FNYEAQ. V was clipped by 5 bases and J by 4 bases, with 13 bases between them. Filled out from reference TRBV7-6 and TRBJ2-3, the complete variable domain reads GAGVSQSPRYKVTKRGQDVALRCDPISGHVSLYWYRQALGQGPEFLTYFNYEAQQDKSGLPNDRFSAERPEGSISTLTIQRTEQRDSAMYRCASSAYSGADTQYFGPGTRLTVL.

This clonotype was seen many times. The J gene is TRBJ2-1, the V gene TRBV12-3 or TRBV12-4; 16 nucleotides match TRBD2. This CDR3 comprises 17 residues. Unmatched junction bases numbered 5, after V lost 6 bases and J lost 3 bases. The CDR3 sequence: CASRGTSGRAFYNEQFF. CDR3 DNA: TGTGCCAGCAGGGGGACTAGCGGGAGGGCCTTCTACAATGAGCAGTTCTTC.

This clonotype showed up just a few times. This chain connects TRBV7-2 to TRBJ2-3; 10 bases align to TRBD2. CDR3 length equals 15 residues. V was pared by 5 bases and J by 2 bases, with 4 bases of the junction left unmatched. In germline, CDR1 is SGHTA, CDR2 FQGNSA. The DNA of the CDR3 is TGTGCCAGCAGCCCGACTAGCGGGTTCACAGATACGCAGTATTTT. It specifies CASSPTSGFTDTQYF.

Ten or more counts support this clonotype. The J gene is TRBJ2-3, the V gene TRBV20-1; 10 nucleotides align to TRBD2. Germline V CDR1 and CDR2: DFQATT, SNEGSKA (reference sequence). The CDR3 contains 15 residues. V was pared by 1 base and J by 4 bases, with 5 bases of the junction left unmatched. This CDR3 reads CSARVSSGGPDTQYF. The CDR3 DNA sequence: TGCAGTGCTAGAGTATCTAGCGGGGGACCAGATACGCAGTATTTT.

This clonotype came up many times. The genes are TRBV4-2 and TRBJ1-1; no firm D call. The CDR3 sequence is 14 residues long. Germline CDR1 is LGHNA and CDR2 is YNFKEQ. Trimming left V 3 bases short and J 0 bases short, with 8 bases between. CDR3 protein: CASSQGILNTEAFF. Here the CDR3 DNA reads TGTGCCAGCAGCCAGGGGATATTGAACACTGAAGCTTTCTTT.